A selection of T cell receptor beta chains follows, all from one sample in a study of neurological immune-mediated disorders. TCRdb recomputed calls from the 5' RACE reads with MiXCR, one row per CDR3 protein. The data contain 40,000 to 60,000 distinct CDR3 sequences, around 14% of them singletons. Sequenced material: PBMCs. These receptors came from a male donor with HTLV-1-associated myelopathy (HAM/TSP). Both conserved end residues are part of each CDR3. Fields, in order: J gene, V gene, D gene, clone size, CDR3 protein, CDR3 DNA. The D gene is left open where the match is weak. Size is omitted from some rows. Given values are once, few, many or a class for expanded clones.

>TRBJ2-1|TRBV10-1|-|-
CASSGGSSYNEQFF
TGCGCCAGCAGTGGTGGGAGCTCCTACAATGAGCAGTTCTTC
>TRBJ1-1|TRBV7-8|-|many
CASSLMTNTEAFF
TGTGCCAGCAGCTTAATGACGAACACTGAAGCTTTCTTT
>TRBJ2-3|TRBV7-2|TRBD1|many
CASSFRGLTDTQYF
TGTGCCAGCAGCTTTAGGGGGCTCACAGATACGCAGTATTTT
>TRBJ1-2|TRBV20-1|TRBD1|many
CSASEGAKNYGYTF
TGCAGTGCTAGTGAGGGGGCGAAGAACTATGGCTACACCTTC
>TRBJ1-2|TRBV29-1|-|many
CSAEDTVNSYTF
TGCAGCGCTGAGGACACGGTTAATAGCTACACCTTC
>TRBJ2-1|TRBV12-3/TRBV12-4|TRBD1|-
CASSFVGTGTSGIRYNEQFF
TGTGCCAGCAGTTTTGTGGGGACAGGGACATCAGGTATTCGCTACAATGAGCAGTTCTTC
>TRBJ2-5|TRBV28|TRBD1|-
CASSEGTRGWETQYF
TGTGCCAGCAGCGAGGGGACCAGGGGGTGGGAGACCCAGTACTTC
>TRBJ2-3|TRBV18|-|many
CASSPQIEHTDTQYF
TGTGCCAGCTCACCACAAATAGAACACACAGATACGCAGTATTTT
>TRBJ1-1|TRBV10-3|TRBD1|many
CAIKRQGADTEAFF
TGTGCCATCAAAAGACAGGGGGCGGACACTGAAGCTTTCTTT
>TRBJ1-1|TRBV5-1|-|many
CASSPARGRTEAFF
TGCGCCAGCAGCCCCGCGCGAGGGAGGACTGAAGCTTTCTTT
>TRBJ2-7|TRBV20-1|-|many
CRWGSLYEQYF
TGCAGGTGGGGCAGTCTTTACGAGCAGTACTTC
>TRBJ1-3|TRBV20-1|-|many
CSASEVAGNTIYF
TGCAGTGCTAGTGAAGTAGCTGGAAACACCATATATTTT
>TRBJ2-2|TRBV5-1|-|-
CASSMWGLDTGELFF
TGCGCCAGCAGCATGTGGGGGCTCGATACCGGGGAGCTGTTTTTT
>TRBJ2-4|TRBV3-1|TRBD2|many
CASSQSSGGAAKNIQYF
TGTGCCAGCAGCCAGAGTAGCGGGGGGGCAGCCAAAAACATTCAGTACTTC
>TRBJ2-3|TRBV19|TRBD1|-
CASSGNRDSRPDTQYF
TGTGCCAGTAGTGGAAATCGGGACAGTAGACCAGATACGCAGTATTTT
>TRBJ2-3|TRBV20-1|TRBD2|many
CSARIAGFGMSTDTQYF
TGCAGTGCTAGGATAGCGGGGTTCGGCATGAGCACAGATACGCAGTATTTT
>TRBJ2-1|TRBV20-1|TRBD2|many
CSARDLAGGPYNEQFF
TGCAGTGCTAGAGACCTAGCGGGGGGGCCATACAATGAGCAGTTCTTC
>TRBJ2-7|TRBV25-1|TRBD1|many
CASSGDRDSSYEQYF
TGTGCCAGCAGTGGGGACAGGGACAGCTCCTACGAGCAGTACTTC
>TRBJ2-5|TRBV5-1|-|many
CASNLQGAETQYF
TGCGCCAGCAACTTACAGGGAGCAGAGACCCAGTACTTC
>TRBJ2-6|TRBV3-1|-|many
CASSHRGSGANVLTF
TGTGCCAGCAGCCACAGGGGTTCTGGGGCCAACGTCCTGACTTTC
>TRBJ2-3|TRBV20-1|-|-
CSARDLGATDTQYF
TGCAGTGCTAGAGATCTAGGAGCCACAGATACGCAGTATTTT
>TRBJ2-7|TRBV5-1|-|many
CASSLVSGAGEQYF
TGCGCCAGCAGCTTGGTTTCGGGGGCTGGGGAGCAGTACTTC
>TRBJ2-7|TRBV28|-|-
CASTTTGSEQYF
TGTGCCAGCACCACAACAGGGTCCGAGCAGTACTTC
>TRBJ2-7|TRBV20-1|-|many
CSAQRQYTYEQYF
TGCAGTGCCCAAAGACAGTATACCTACGAGCAGTACTTC
>TRBJ2-7|TRBV5-1|-|-
CASSPLRETSEQYF
TGCGCCAGCAGCCCTCTCCGGGAGACAAGCGAGCAGTACTTC
>TRBJ2-7|TRBV5-1|TRBD1|many
CASSPDRVRSYEQYF
TGCGCCAGCAGCCCGGACAGGGTGAGGTCCTACGAGCAGTACTTC
>TRBJ2-2|TRBV12-3/TRBV12-4|-|many
CASSLRVGAGELFF
TGTGCCAGCAGTTTGAGGGTAGGGGCCGGGGAGCTGTTTTTT
>TRBJ1-1|TRBV10-3|-|many
CAIKGKGQDAFF
TGTGCCATCAAGGGGAAAGGTCAAGACGCTTTCTTT
>TRBJ2-1|TRBV29-1|TRBD2|many
CSVKLAGGRVHNEQFF
TGCAGCGTCAAACTAGCGGGGGGGCGGGTCCACAATGAGCAGTTCTTC
>TRBJ1-1|TRBV12-3/TRBV12-4|-|many
CASSVQGNTEAFF
TGTGCCAGCAGCGTTCAAGGGAACACTGAAGCTTTCTTT
>TRBJ2-5|TRBV7-9|-|many
CASRARGLEETQYF
TGTGCCAGCAGAGCACGGGGTTTGGAGGAGACCCAGTACTTC
>TRBJ2-7|TRBV9|-|many
CASSVAAGPYEQYF
TGTGCCAGCAGCGTAGCGGCGGGTCCCTACGAGCAGTACTTC
>TRBJ1-1|TRBV7-8|-|many
CASSLAGGLKAFF
TGTGCCAGCAGCTTAGCGGGAGGACTGAAGGCTTTCTTT
>TRBJ1-5|TRBV7-8|TRBD1|many
CASSPGQAPFNQPQHF
TGTGCCAGCAGCCCAGGACAGGCCCCATTCAATCAGCCCCAGCATTTT
>TRBJ2-7|TRBV5-1|TRBD2|many
CASSPASGGPYEQYF
TGCGCCAGCAGCCCGGCCTCGGGGGGGCCCTACGAGCAGTACTTC
>TRBJ2-7|TRBV20-1|-|many
CSASLWRRYAYEQYF
TGCAGTGCTAGTCTCTGGCGTCGGTACGCCTACGAGCAGTACTTC
>TRBJ2-1|TRBV7-9|-|many
CASSPKGGSSREFF
TGTGCCAGCAGCCCCAAAGGGGGGTCTAGCAGGGAGTTCTTC
>TRBJ1-1|TRBV5-6|TRBD1|many
CASSARQGVMNTEAFF
TGTGCCAGCAGCGCCCGACAGGGAGTCATGAACACTGAAGCTTTCTTT
>TRBJ1-1|TRBV12-3/TRBV12-4|-|many
CASSLVAEAFF
TGTGCCAGCAGTTTAGTGGCTGAAGCTTTCTTT
>TRBJ2-6|TRBV5-1|-|-
CASSLSANRGLGSGANVLTF
TGCGCCAGCAGCTTGTCTGCAAACAGGGGACTTGGCTCTGGGGCCAACGTCCTGACTTTC
>TRBJ1-4|TRBV20-1|-|many
CSAADAVGIEKLFF
TGCAGTGCCGCTGATGCAGTGGGTATTGAAAAACTGTTTTTT
>TRBJ2-3|TRBV19|-|-
CASSIQGGGTDTQYF
TGTGCCAGTAGTATTCAGGGAGGAGGTACAGATACGCAGTATTTT